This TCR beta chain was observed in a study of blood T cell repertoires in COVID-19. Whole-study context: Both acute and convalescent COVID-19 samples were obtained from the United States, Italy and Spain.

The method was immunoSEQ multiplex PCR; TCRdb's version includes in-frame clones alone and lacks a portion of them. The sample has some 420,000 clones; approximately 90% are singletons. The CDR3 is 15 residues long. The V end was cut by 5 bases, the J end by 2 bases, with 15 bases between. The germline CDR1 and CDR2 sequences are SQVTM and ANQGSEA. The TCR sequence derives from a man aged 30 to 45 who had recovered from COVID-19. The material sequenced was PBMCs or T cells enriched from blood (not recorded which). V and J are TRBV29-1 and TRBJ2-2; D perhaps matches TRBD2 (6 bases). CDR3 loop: CSVLGLGSNTGELFF. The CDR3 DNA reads TGCAGCGTTCTTGGCCTCGGGAGCAACACCGGGGAGCTGTTTTTT.